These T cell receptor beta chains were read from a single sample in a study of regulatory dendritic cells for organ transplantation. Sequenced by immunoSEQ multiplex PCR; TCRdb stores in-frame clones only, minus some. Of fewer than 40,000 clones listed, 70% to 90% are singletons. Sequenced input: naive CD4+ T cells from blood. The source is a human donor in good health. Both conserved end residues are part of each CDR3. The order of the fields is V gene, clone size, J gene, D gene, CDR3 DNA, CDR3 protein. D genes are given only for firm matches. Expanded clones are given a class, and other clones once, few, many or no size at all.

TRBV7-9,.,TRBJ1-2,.,TGTGCCAGCAGCTTTACTGACATCTATGGCTACACCTTC,CASSFTDIYGYTF
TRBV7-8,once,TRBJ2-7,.,TGTGCCAGCAGCTTAGTGTGGGACTACGAGCAGTACTTC,CASSLVWDYEQYF
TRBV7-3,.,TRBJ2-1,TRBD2,TGTGCCAGCAGCTTGATGCCGCGGGGGAGCAATGAGCAGTTCTTC,CASSLMPRGSNEQFF
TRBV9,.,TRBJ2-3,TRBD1,TGTGCCAGCAGCGCCAGGGGGTTCCCCACAGATACGCAGTATTTT,CASSARGFPTDTQYF
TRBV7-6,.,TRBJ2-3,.,TGTGCCAGCAGCATTAGTGCAGATACGCAGTATTTT,CASSISADTQYF
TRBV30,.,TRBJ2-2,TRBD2,TGTGCCTGGAGGGGGAGGGGACGAAACACCGGGGAGCTGTTTTTT,CAWRGRGRNTGELFF
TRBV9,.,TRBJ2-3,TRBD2,TGTGCCAGCAGCGCCCGTAGCGGGAGGCAGGAAGATACGCAGTATTTT,CASSARSGRQEDTQYF
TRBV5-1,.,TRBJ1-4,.,TGCGCCAGCAGCTCCGAGGGGTCTACTAATGAAAAACTGTTTTTT,CASSSEGSTNEKLFF
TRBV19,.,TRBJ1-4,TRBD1,TGTGCCAGCAAAACTCCGGGACAGGGTTCTGAAAAACTGTTTTTT,CASKTPGQGSEKLFF
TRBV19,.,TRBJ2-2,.,TGTGCCAGTAGTATCTGGGGAGTGAATTCGGAGCTGTTTTTT,CASSIWGVNSELFF
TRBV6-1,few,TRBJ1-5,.,TGTGCCAGCACCCGATCTTACAGCAATCAGCCCCAGCATTTT,CASTRSYSNQPQHF
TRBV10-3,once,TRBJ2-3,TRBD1,TGTGCCGCCGCCGGGACAGGGGTTACAGATACGCAGTATTTT,CAAAGTGVTDTQYF
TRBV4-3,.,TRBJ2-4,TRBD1,TGCGCCAGCAGCCAGGTTACAGGGGCGAACATTCAGTACTTC,CASSQVTGANIQYF
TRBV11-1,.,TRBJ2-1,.,TGTGCCAGCAGCTTCTCTCGATTGAATGAGCAGTTCTTC,CASSFSRLNEQFF
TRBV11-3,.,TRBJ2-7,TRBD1,TGTGCCAGCAGCTTAGGGGGGACAGGATCCGAGCAGTACTTC,CASSLGGTGSEQYF
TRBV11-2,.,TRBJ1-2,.,TGTGCCAGCAGCCAAACGCTTCAGGGGAACTATGGCTACACCTTC,CASSQTLQGNYGYTF
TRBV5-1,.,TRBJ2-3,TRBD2,TGCGCCAGCAGCTTCGGGGGGGCGGAAGATACGCAGTATTTT,CASSFGGAEDTQYF
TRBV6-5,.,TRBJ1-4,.,TGTGCCAGCAGTTACTCCCGTCCTCCGGGAGAAAAACTGTTTTTT,CASSYSRPPGEKLFF
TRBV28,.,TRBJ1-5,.,TGTGCCAGCAGTTCGGACAGCGGCCAGCCCCAGCATTTT,CASSSDSGQPQHF
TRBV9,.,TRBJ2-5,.,TGTGCCAGCAGCGTAGGAGCAGACCAAGAGACCCAGTACTTC,CASSVGADQETQYF
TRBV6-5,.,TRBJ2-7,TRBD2,TGTGCCAGCAGTGTGGTACTAGCGGGGGAGCAGTACTTC,CASSVVLAGEQYF
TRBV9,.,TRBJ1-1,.,TGTGCCAGCAGCGTATCAGGGGACACTGAAGCTTTCTTT,CASSVSGDTEAFF
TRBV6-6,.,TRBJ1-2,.,TGTGCCAGCAGTTATTCGGGAGATGGCTACACCTTC,CASSYSGDGYTF
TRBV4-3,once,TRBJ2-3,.,TGCGCCAGCAGCCAAGATATGGGGGGTACAGATACGCAGTATTTT,CASSQDMGGTDTQYF
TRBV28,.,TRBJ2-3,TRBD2,TGTGCCAGCAGCGACCCGCCGGGACTACTCACAGATACGCAGTATTTT,CASSDPPGLLTDTQYF
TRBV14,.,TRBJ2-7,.,TGTGCCAGCAGCCAAGAGACCGAGCAGTACTTC,CASSQETEQYF
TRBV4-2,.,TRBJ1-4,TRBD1,TGTGCCAGCAGCCAAGGAAGCCGGACAGGGGCCGAAAAACTGTTTTTT,CASSQGSRTGAEKLFF
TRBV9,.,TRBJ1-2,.,TGTGCCAGCAGCGTAGACCAGGGGAGAAATGGCTACACCTTC,CASSVDQGRNGYTF
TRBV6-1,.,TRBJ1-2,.,TGTGCCAGCAGTGAGGGGCCCATTGTCTTC,CASSEGPIVF
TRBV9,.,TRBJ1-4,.,TGTGCCAGCAGCCCCCGCCCGAATGAAAAACTGTTTTTT,CASSPRPNEKLFF
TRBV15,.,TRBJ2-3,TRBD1,TGTGCCACCAGCAGAGACAGGGGGCCTCAAGATACGCAGTATTTT,CATSRDRGPQDTQYF
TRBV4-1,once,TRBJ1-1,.,TGCGCCAGCAGCCAAGTCGCAAGGACCTCTAACCGATTGTCACGAGCTTTCTTT,CASSQVARTSNRLSRAFF
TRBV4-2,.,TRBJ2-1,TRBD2,TGTGCCAGCAGCCAAGGGATAGCGGGAGGGCCGAGTGAGCAGTTCTTC,CASSQGIAGGPSEQFF
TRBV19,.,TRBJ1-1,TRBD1,TGTGCCAGTAGTCCAGGACAGGGGAACACTGAAGCTTTCTTT,CASSPGQGNTEAFF
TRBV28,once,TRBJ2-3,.,TGTGCCAGCAGCCTCAAAGAATACAGGGTTACAGATACGCAGTATTTT,CASSLKEYRVTDTQYF
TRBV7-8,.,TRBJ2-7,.,TGTGCCAGCAGCTTAGTAGGCTACGAGCAGTACTTC,CASSLVGYEQYF
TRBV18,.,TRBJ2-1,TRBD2,TGTGCCAGCTCAGTGGCTAGCGGGAGTAAATCCTACAATGAGCAGTTCTTC,CASSVASGSKSYNEQFF
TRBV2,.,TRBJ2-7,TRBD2,TGTGCCAGCAGGTTCCAAAGCGGGAGCCAGGGTGAGCAGTACTTC,CASRFQSGSQGEQYF
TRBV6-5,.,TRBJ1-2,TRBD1,TGTGCCAGCAGTTACGGGACAGATTATGGCTACACCTTC,CASSYGTDYGYTF
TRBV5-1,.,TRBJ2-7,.,TGCGCCAGCAGCTCTGAGGGAGTCAGGAACGAGCAGTACTTC,CASSSEGVRNEQYF
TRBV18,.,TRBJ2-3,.,TGTGCCAGCTCATCCCAAGAAGATACGCAGTATTTT,CASSSQEDTQYF
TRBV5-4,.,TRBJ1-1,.,TGTGCCAGCAGCCAAAACACTGAAGCTTTCTTT,CASSQNTEAFF
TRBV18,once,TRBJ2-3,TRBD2,TGTGCCAGCTCACCACCACCGACACGCGGGAGGCTAGCGGGAGGTAACACAGATACGCAGTATTTT,CASSPPPTRGRLAGGNTDTQYF
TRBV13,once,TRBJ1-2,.,TGTGCCAGCAGCTTAGTAGACGTCAAACCGGGCTACACCTTC,CASSLVDVKPGYTF